The present TCR beta chain was sequenced within a study of T cells in Graves' hyperthyroidism and ophthalmopathy. The study's findings and limits: Most thyroid clonotypes that were expanded above 0.001 also turned up in blood.

In this sample, this clonotype turned up many times. Its antigen is currently unknown. There were TCR beta CDR3 regions amplified from RNA transcripts. In the first-round RT-PCR of the TCR CDR3, the HTBI primer set was used. Using its own MiXCR run on the multiplex PCR reads, TCRdb lists one record per CDR3 protein. Of about 130,000 distinct CDR3 sequences listed, approximately 20% are singletons. Trimming left V 5 bases short and J 2 bases short, with 10 bases between. This CDR3 comprises 14 residues. Germline V gene sequence: CDR1 MNHNS, CDR2 SASEGT. This chain joins TRBV6-1 and TRBJ2-1, with D possibly being TRBD2 (5 bases). This TCR was recovered from a woman between 50 and 59 years old with Graves' hyperthyroidism that later progressed to Graves' ophthalmopathy. What was sequenced was blood. DNA of the CDR3: TGTGCCAGCAGTCCCGGACTGACCTACAATGAGCAGTTCTTC. Its translation is CASSPGLTYNEQFF.